This T cell receptor (beta chain) was recovered during a study of blood T cell repertoires in COVID-19. The protocol was immunoSEQ multiplex PCR, while the TCRdb copy is restricted to in-frame clones and leaves out a portion. The repertoire holds 250,000 to 300,000 clones, with 75% to 90% as singletons. The V end was cut by 3 bases, the J end by 5 bases, with 14 bases between. The CDR3 contains 14 residues. In germline, CDR1 is SGHRS, CDR2 YFSETQ. The chain employs TRBV5-1 and TRBJ2-5; D might be TRBD2 (6 bases). The sequence came from a woman in her 70s with acute or convalescent COVID-19. The specimen sequenced was peripheral blood. In DNA form, the CDR3 reads TGCGCCAGCAGCTCAGCGGGTGATGGGGAGACCCAGTACTTC. Its translation is CASSSAGDGETQYF.